The clone carrying this TCR beta chain was detected a few times. Its antigen is unknown. This entry comes from a study of T cells in localized non-small cell lung cancer. Study results and caveats: A median approximately 61 of the top 100 tumor clones appeared in adjacent lung.

Profiled with immunoSEQ multiplex PCR; TCRdb holds only in-frame clones, not every one. The sample has some 30,000 clones; under 95% are singletons. The sample consisted of peripheral blood mononuclear cells, taken before any cancer treatment. The receptor was isolated from a female donor of 60 years or more with stage II lung adenocarcinoma.

The CDR3 region is CASSVDDPPGIGDTQYF. CDR3 sequence (DNA): TGTGCCAGCAGCGTAGATGATCCTCCCGGGATTGGGGATACGCAGTATTTT. The J gene is TRBJ2-3, the V gene TRBV9, with D possibly TRBD2 on 5 matching bases. With 0 bases removed from V and 6 bases from J, the gap between germline ends came to 20 bases. Per germline, CDR1 SGDLS and CDR2 YYNGEE. The CDR3 is made up of 17 amino acids.